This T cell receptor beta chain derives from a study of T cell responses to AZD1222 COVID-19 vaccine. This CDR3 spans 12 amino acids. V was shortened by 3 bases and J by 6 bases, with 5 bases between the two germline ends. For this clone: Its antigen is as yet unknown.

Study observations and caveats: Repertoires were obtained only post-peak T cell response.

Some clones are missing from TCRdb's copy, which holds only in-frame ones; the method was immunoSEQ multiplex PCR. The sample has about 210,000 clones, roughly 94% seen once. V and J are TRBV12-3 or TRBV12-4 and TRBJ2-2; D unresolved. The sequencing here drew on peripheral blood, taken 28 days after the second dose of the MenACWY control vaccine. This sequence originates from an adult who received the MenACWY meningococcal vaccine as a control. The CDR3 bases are TGTGCCAGCAGTTTGACATCCGGGGAGCTGTTTTTT. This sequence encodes CASSLTSGELFF.